Here is one T cell receptor beta chain with its context. The antigen is not known. This sample is part of a study of cytomegalovirus exposure and HLA in healthy donors. Study-level points and caveats: Several of the most significant clusters were apparently associated with common viral pathogens in a later analysis. Associated with HLA alleles at 0.05 false discovery rate in a later analysis were some 18,000 TCR beta sequences. A later analysis linked a missense DCLRE1C variant to TCR beta V- and J-gene trimming.

The primer mix had 60 Vbeta and 13 Jbeta primers. The repertoire was sequenced with immunoSEQ multiplex PCR; TCRdb's copy has only in-frame clones and lacks some. The table has about 100,000 clones, 65% to 80% seen once. CDR1 is MDHEN and CDR2 is SYDVKM in the germline V gene. CDR3 length: 11 residues. The germline V and J ends were trimmed by 5 bases and 5 bases, with 6 bases remaining between them. Sequencing input: PBMCs. The receptor was isolated from a man aged 35 to 55 in good health and CMV-seropositive. The gene calls are TRBV28 and TRBJ2-5; D gene uncertain. CDR3 protein: CASSLVETQYF. The CDR3 nucleotides read TGTGCCAGCAGTCTTGTGGAGACCCAGTACTTC.